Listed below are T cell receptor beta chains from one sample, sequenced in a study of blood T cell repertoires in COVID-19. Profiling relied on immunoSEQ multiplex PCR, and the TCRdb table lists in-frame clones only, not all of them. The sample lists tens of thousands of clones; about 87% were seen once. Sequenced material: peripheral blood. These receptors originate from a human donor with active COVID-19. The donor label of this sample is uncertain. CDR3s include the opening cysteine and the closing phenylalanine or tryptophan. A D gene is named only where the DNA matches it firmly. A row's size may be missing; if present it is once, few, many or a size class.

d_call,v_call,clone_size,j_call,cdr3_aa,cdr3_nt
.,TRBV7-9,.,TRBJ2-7,CASSRPGYEQYF,TGTGCCAGCAGCCGCCCGGGCTACGAGCAGTACTTC
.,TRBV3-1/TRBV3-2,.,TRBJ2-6,CASSQPFTGTGANVLTF,TGTGCCAGCAGCCAACCATTCACAGGGACTGGGGCCAACGTCCTGACTTTC
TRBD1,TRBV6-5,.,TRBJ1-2,CASSLPGTALYGYTF,TGTGCCAGCAGTCTTCCCGGGACAGCCTTATATGGCTACACCTTC
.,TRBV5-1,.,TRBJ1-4,CASAVLAGSGEKLFF,TGCGCCAGCGCTGTGCTGGCAGGGTCGGGTGAAAAACTGTTTTTT
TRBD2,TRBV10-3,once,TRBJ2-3,CAISPGVAGDGDTQYF,TGTGCCATCAGCCCCGGGGTAGCGGGAGACGGGGATACGCAGTATTTT
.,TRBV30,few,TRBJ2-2,CAWSAGGNTGELFF,TGTGCCTGGAGTGCCGGGGGGAACACCGGGGAGCTGTTTTTT
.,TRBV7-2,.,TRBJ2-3,CASSSGPEGQYF,TGTGCCAGCAGCTCCGGGCCCGAGGGGCAGTATTTT
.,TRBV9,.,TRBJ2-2,CASSVMGSGGELFF,TGTGCCAGCAGCGTAATGGGCTCAGGCGGGGAGCTGTTTTTT
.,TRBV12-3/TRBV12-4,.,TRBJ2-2,CASSSVGELFF,TGTGCCAGCAGTTCGGTCGGGGAGCTGTTTTTT
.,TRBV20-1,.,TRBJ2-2,CSASQGMTGELFF,TGCAGTGCTAGTCAGGGAATGACCGGGGAGCTGTTTTTT
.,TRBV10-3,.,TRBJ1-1,CAISDPRDPGGEAFF,TGTGCCATCAGTGACCCGCGGGACCCCGGCGGTGAAGCTTTCTTT
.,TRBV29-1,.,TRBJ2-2,CSALQAYTGELFF,TGCAGCGCACTGCAGGCTTACACCGGGGAGCTGTTTTTT
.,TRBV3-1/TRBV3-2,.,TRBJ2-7,CASSQVGLNYEQYF,TGTGCCAGCAGCCAAGTCGGTCTGAACTACGAGCAGTACTTC
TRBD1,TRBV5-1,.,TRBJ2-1,CASSPGQGGMVYNEQFF,TGCGCCAGCAGTCCCGGACAGGGCGGAATGGTCTACAATGAGCAGTTCTTC
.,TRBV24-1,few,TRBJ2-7,CATSDFRTNYEQYF,TGTGCCACCAGTGATTTCCGGACTAACTACGAGCAGTACTTC
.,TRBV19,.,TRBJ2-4,CASGGVALAKNIQYF,TGTGCCAGCGGAGGGGTCGCTTTAGCCAAAAACATTCAGTACTTC
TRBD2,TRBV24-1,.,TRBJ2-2,CAILGTSGSVGTGELFF,TGTGCCATCCTTGGGACTAGCGGGAGCGTAGGCACCGGGGAGCTGTTTTTT
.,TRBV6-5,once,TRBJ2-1,CASRDYSYYWVF,TGTGCCAGCAGAGACTACAGTTACTATTGGGTCTTC
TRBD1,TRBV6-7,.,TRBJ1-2,CASMAGQGGIEGYTF,TGTGCCAGCATGGCGGGACAGGGCGGAATCGAAGGCTACACCTTC
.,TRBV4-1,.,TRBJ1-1,CASSQTILRGPNTEAFF,TGCGCCAGCAGCCAGACCATACTCAGGGGACCGAACACTGAAGCTTTCTTT
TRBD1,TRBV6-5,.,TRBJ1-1,CASSYSNRRGTEAFF,TGTGCCAGCAGTTACTCGAATCGCAGGGGGACTGAAGCTTTCTTT
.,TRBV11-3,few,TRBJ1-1,CASSFNGGGTEAFF,TGTGCCAGCAGCTTCAACGGGGGGGGTACTGAAGCTTTCTTT
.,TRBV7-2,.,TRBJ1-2,CASSLGTVWGYTF,TGTGCCAGCAGCTTAGGGACTGTGTGGGGCTACACCTTC
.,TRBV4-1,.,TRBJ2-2,CASSQEGGAAAGELFF,TGCGCCAGCAGCCAAGAGGGGGGGGCTGCCGCCGGGGAGCTGTTTTTT
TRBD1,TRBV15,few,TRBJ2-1,CATSEGASYNEQFF,TGTGCCACCAGCGAGGGGGCATCCTACAATGAGCAGTTCTTC
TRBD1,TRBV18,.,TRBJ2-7,CASSPPVGQGYEQYF,TGTGCCAGCTCACCACCGGTGGGACAGGGATACGAGCAGTACTTC
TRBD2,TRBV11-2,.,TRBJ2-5,CASSASSGRGGRETQYF,TGTGCCAGCAGCGCCTCTAGCGGGAGAGGGGGGCGGGAGACCCAGTACTTC
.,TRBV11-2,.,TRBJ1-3,CASSLGGRANTIYF,TGTGCCAGCAGCTTAGGCGGCAGGGCAAACACCATATATTTT
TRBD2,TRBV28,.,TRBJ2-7,CASSLGGSSYEQYF,TGTGCCAGCAGTTTGGGCGGGAGCAGCTACGAGCAGTACTTC
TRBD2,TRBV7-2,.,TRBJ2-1,CASSSYGLVGSYNEQFF,TGTGCCAGCAGCTCCTACGGACTAGTAGGCTCCTACAATGAGCAGTTCTTC
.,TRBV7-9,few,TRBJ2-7,CASSLERAGGSYEQYF,TGTGCCAGCAGCTTAGAAAGAGCGGGCGGATCCTACGAGCAGTACTTC
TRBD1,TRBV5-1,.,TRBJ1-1,CASKPPTGALTEAFF,TGCGCCAGCAAACCCCCGACAGGGGCGTTGACTGAAGCTTTCTTT
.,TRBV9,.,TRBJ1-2,CASSVTGYGYTF,TGTGCCAGCAGCGTAACAGGCTATGGCTACACCTTC
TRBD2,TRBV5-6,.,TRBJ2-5,CASSFGASGSGAQYF,TGTGCCAGCAGCTTCGGGGCTAGCGGGAGTGGGGCCCAGTACTTC
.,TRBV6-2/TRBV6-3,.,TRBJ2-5,CASSYQQGGETQYF,TGTGCCAGCAGTTACCAACAGGGCGGGGAGACCCAGTACTTC
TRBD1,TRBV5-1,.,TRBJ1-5,CASSSGQYNQPQHF,TGCGCCAGCAGCTCGGGACAGTACAATCAGCCCCAGCATTTT
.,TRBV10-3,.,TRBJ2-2,CATRTDSNTGELFF,TGTGCCACAAGGACAGATTCGAACACCGGGGAGCTGTTTTTT
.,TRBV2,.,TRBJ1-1,CASSELQIEAFF,TGTGCCAGCAGTGAACTCCAGATTGAAGCTTTCTTT
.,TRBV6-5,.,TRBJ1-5,CAIGTSSNQPQHF,TGTGCCATCGGGACATCTAGCAATCAGCCCCAGCATTTT